Listed below are T cell receptor beta chains from one sample, sequenced in a study of T cell responses to AZD1222 COVID-19 vaccine. Sequencing used immunoSEQ multiplex PCR; TCRdb keeps in-frame clones, though not all of them. The data hold over 80,000 clones, with about 89% observed a single time. This sample comprised peripheral blood, obtained 28 days after the second AZD1222 dose. The receptors derive from an adult who received the AZD1222 COVID-19 vaccine. CDR3s include the opening cysteine and the closing phenylalanine or tryptophan. The D gene is left open where the match is weak. A row's size may be missing; if present it is once, few, many or a size class.

- TRBJ2-3 - TRBV2 10 CASMDPVLYF TGTGCCAGCATGGACCCCGTACTGTATTTT
- TRBJ2-7 - TRBV5-6 14 CASSLGISSYEQYF TGTGCCAGCAGCTTGGGGATTTCTTCCTACGAGCAGTACTTC
TRBD2 TRBJ2-1 - TRBV7-9 14 CASALGGSNNEQFF TGTGCCAGCGCCCTGGGGGGGAGTAACAATGAGCAGTTCTTC
- TRBJ1-5 few TRBV19 13 CASSQDPGQPQHF TGTGCCAGTAGCCAGGACCCGGGGCAGCCCCAGCATTTT
- TRBJ2-7 - TRBV3-1/TRBV3-2 17 CASSQAQGKGLMGEQYF TGTGCCAGCAGCCAAGCGCAGGGGAAGGGCCTGATGGGGGAGCAGTACTTC
- TRBJ2-1 - TRBV28 15 CASSTQDRSYNEQFF TGTGCCAGCAGTACCCAAGATCGCTCCTACAATGAGCAGTTCTTC
- TRBJ1-1 once TRBV7-2 13 CASSLAVGLEAFF TGTGCCAGCAGCTTAGCGGTGGGGCTTGAAGCTTTCTTT
TRBD2 TRBJ2-1 - TRBV9 14 CASSGISGSNEQFF TGTGCCAGCAGCGGGATTAGCGGGAGCAATGAGCAGTTCTTC
- TRBJ1-2 - TRBV19 13 CASSREQGYGYTF TGTGCCAGTAGTCGGGAACAGGGTTATGGCTACACCTTC
TRBD2 TRBJ2-2 - TRBV10-3 19 CAISESIGSGSLDTGELFF TGTGCCATCAGTGAGTCGATTGGTAGCGGGAGTTTGGACACCGGGGAGCTGTTTTTT
TRBD2 TRBJ2-7 - TRBV5-1 15 CASSLTLAGVGEQYF TGCGCCAGCAGCCTAACTCTAGCGGGAGTGGGCGAGCAGTACTTC
- TRBJ2-1 - TRBV7-2 15 CASSLAGLGYNEQFF TGTGCCAGCAGCTTAGCGGGCTTGGGTTACAATGAGCAGTTCTTC
TRBD1 TRBJ2-7 - TRBV6-7 17 CASSYSRGGQGAHEQYF TGTGCCAGCAGTTACTCGAGGGGGGGACAGGGGGCCCACGAGCAGTACTTC
TRBD1 TRBJ1-1 - TRBV30 13 CAWISTGGNEAFF TGTGCCTGGATATCAACAGGGGGGAATGAAGCTTTCTTT
TRBD1 TRBJ2-2 - TRBV9 15 CASSVGGGATGELFF TGTGCCAGCAGCGTAGGAGGGGGCGCGACCGGGGAGCTGTTTTTT
- TRBJ1-2 - TRBV7-9 13 CASSLSGSYGYTF TGTGCCAGCAGCTTATCCGGGAGCTATGGCTACACCTTC
TRBD2 TRBJ2-3 once TRBV5-4 17 CASSSPGLAGGTDTQYF TGTGCCAGCAGCTCCCCGGGACTAGCGGGAGGCACAGATACGCAGTATTTT
- TRBJ1-5 - TRBV27 13 CASSLSGNQPQHF TGTGCCAGCAGTTTATCTGGCAATCAGCCCCAGCATTTT
TRBD2 TRBJ2-7 - TRBV28 14 CASSLTGLSYEQYF TGTGCCAGCAGTTTAACGGGACTATCCTACGAGCAGTACTTC
- TRBJ2-1 once TRBV5-1 12 CASSLAGAEQFF TGCGCCAGCAGCTTGGCGGGGGCTGAGCAGTTCTTC
TRBD2 TRBJ2-7 - TRBV12-5 23 CASGLVAQTGTSGRAEGSYEQYF TGTGCTAGTGGTTTGGTGGCCCAGACCGGGACTAGCGGGAGGGCCGAGGGCTCCTACGAGCAGTACTTC
TRBD1 TRBJ1-2 once TRBV19 15 CASTPYSGQLYGYTF TGTGCCAGTACGCCTTATTCGGGACAGCTATATGGCTACACCTTC
TRBD2 TRBJ2-5 - TRBV11-2 16 CASSLGNSGRRETQYF TGTGCCAGCAGCTTAGGGAATAGCGGGAGAAGAGAGACCCAGTACTTC
- TRBJ1-5 - TRBV9 15 CASSRIKGCGQPQHF TGTGCCAGCAGTCGAATTAAGGGGTGCGGTCAGCCCCAGCATTTT
- TRBJ2-7 - TRBV5-1 13 CASSAGLSYEQYF TGCGCCAGCAGCGCGGGACTCTCCTACGAGCAGTACTTC
TRBD2 TRBJ2-3 - TRBV24-1 17 CATSAAGLADSTDTQYF TGTGCCACCAGTGCCGCGGGACTAGCAGATAGCACAGATACGCAGTATTTT
- TRBJ2-1 - TRBV29-1 12 CSVRTHHNEQFF TGCAGCGTTCGGACCCACCACAATGAGCAGTTCTTC
TRBD2 TRBJ2-2 - TRBV18 19 CASRGGTSGSSGSTGELFF TGTGCCAGCCGGGGGGGCACTAGCGGATCGTCAGGATCCACCGGGGAGCTGTTTTTT
TRBD2 TRBJ2-7 - TRBV6-5 14 CASRRLAAPYEQYF TGTGCCAGCAGACGACTAGCGGCACCCTACGAGCAGTACTTC
- TRBJ2-1 - TRBV7-7 16 CASSRGTRLSYNEQFF TGTGCTAGCAGCCGGGGGACACGACTCTCCTACAATGAGCAGTTCTTC
- TRBJ2-7 - TRBV6-2/TRBV6-3 12 CASSPPGGEQYF TGTGCCAGCAGTCCCCCCGGCGGCGAGCAGTACTTC
- TRBJ1-2 - TRBV5-4 12 CATNEGYYGYTF TGTGCCACCAACGAGGGGTACTATGGCTACACCTTC
- TRBJ2-7 - TRBV27 14 CASSLTPQGYEQYF TGTGCCAGCAGTTTAACCCCCCAGGGTTACGAGCAGTACTTC
TRBD1 TRBJ2-7 - TRBV2 13 CASKRQGAYEQYF TGTGCCAGCAAGCGACAGGGGGCCTACGAGCAGTACTTC
- TRBJ2-1 - TRBV1 18 CTSSQDWGKREMGNEQFF TGCACCAGCAGCCAAGATTGGGGAAAGCGGGAGATGGGCAATGAGCAGTTCTTC
- TRBJ1-5 - TRBV21-1 13 CASSRHRDQPQHF TGTGCCAGCAGCAGGCACAGGGATCAGCCCCAGCATTTT
TRBD2 TRBJ2-5 - TRBV7-9 15 CASSLLAGQGETQYF TGTGCCAGCAGCTTATTAGCGGGACAAGGAGAGACCCAGTACTTC
- TRBJ1-2 - TRBV18 15 CASSSREVLDYGYTF TGTGCCAGCTCATCACGAGAGGTTTTGGACTATGGCTACACCTTC
TRBD1 TRBJ1-5 - TRBV7-8 15 CASSLGGGDRQPQHF TGTGCCAGCAGCTTAGGAGGGGGGGACAGGCAGCCCCAGCATTTT
- TRBJ1-1 once TRBV18 13 CASSPGKNTEAFF TGTGCCAGCTCACCAGGGAAGAACACTGAAGCTTTCTTT
TRBD1 TRBJ1-5 - TRBV19 17 CAPGNSDRGGSNQPQHF TGTGCCCCAGGGAATTCGGACAGGGGTGGAAGCAATCAGCCCCAGCATTTT
- TRBJ1-2 - TRBV24-1 12 CATSAEAYGYTF TGTGCCACCAGTGCTGAGGCCTATGGCTACACCTTC
TRBD1 TRBJ1-5 - TRBV6-5 15 CASSLRGHDNQPQHF TGTGCCAGCAGCCTCAGGGGGCACGACAATCAGCCCCAGCATTTT
- TRBJ1-1 - TRBV15 13 CATSPRVGTEAFF TGTGCCACCAGCCCCAGGGTAGGCACTGAAGCTTTCTTT
TRBD1 TRBJ1-2 - TRBV5-1 13 CASSFTGGDGYTF TGCGCCAGCAGCTTTACAGGGGGTGATGGCTACACCTTC
- TRBJ2-7 - TRBV28 14 CVSSLRGLTYEQYF TGTGTCAGCAGTTTACGGGGGCTAACCTACGAGCAGTACTTC